A single sample gave rise to the 26 T cell receptor beta chains below, sequenced in a study of blood T cell repertoires in COVID-19. This table comes from immunoSEQ multiplex PCR, and its TCRdb copy is limited to in-frame clones, with some not included. The sample has some 19,000 clones; 65% to 90% are singletons. The material sequenced was peripheral blood. The receptor set was obtained from a man older than 75 with acute or convalescent COVID-19.

The chain couples TRBV27 to TRBJ2-2; 10 bases are a match to TRBD2. Germline V gene data show CDR1 as MNHEY and CDR2 as SMNVEV (reference sequence). There are 15 residues in the CDR3. Trimming took 2 bases from V and 8 from J; bases not matched to a gene: 5. CDR3 sequence: CASSLGLAGAGELFF. The DNA for the CDR3 is TGTGCCAGCAGTTTAGGCCTAGCGGGGGCAGGGGAGCTGTTTTTT.

This chain connects TRBV7-6 to TRBJ1-1, with TRBD1 as a possible D gene (5 bases). CDR3 length: 13 amino acids. Germline values: CDR1 SGHVS, CDR2 FNYEAQ. Trimming removed 5 bases at V and 2 bases at J, with 9 bases between. The CDR3 region has the DNA TGTGCCAGCAGCCGCACAGGAAACACTGAAGCTTTCTTT. Translation: CASSRTGNTEAFF.

The J gene is TRBJ2-7, the V gene TRBV6-5; a possible D gene is TRBD2 (6 bases). In germline, CDR1 is MNHEY, CDR2 SVGAGI. With 2 bases removed from V and 3 bases from J, the gap between germline ends came to 8 bases. CDR3 size: 13 residues. The CDR3 region is CASSYRRGYEQYF. For the CDR3, the DNA is TGTGCCAGCAGTTACCGGAGGGGCTACGAGCAGTACTTC.

This clone has only a few counts. The rearrangement joins TRBV28 to TRBJ1-3; 7 bases agree with TRBD1. CDR1 and CDR2 from the germline V gene are MDHEN and SYDVKM. V lost 6 bases, J lost 2 bases, and 10 bases stayed unmatched. The CDR3 consists of 16 residues. The CDR3: CASRSQGGGTGNTIYF. The DNA for the CDR3 is TGTGCCAGCAGGTCCCAAGGAGGGGGCACTGGAAACACCATATATTTT. Supplemented by reference TRBV28 and TRBJ1-3, the full variable domain reads DVKVTQSSRYLVKRTGEKVFLECVQDMDHENMFWYRQDPGLGLRLIYFSYDVKMKEKGDIPEGYSVSREKKERFSLILESASTNQTSMYLCASRSQGGGTGNTIYFGEGSWLTVV.

The V call is TRBV28, the J call TRBJ2-1, with 16 bases lining up with TRBD2. The CDR3 sequence is 18 residues long. The V and J ends lost 8 bases and 8 bases, in that order; junction bases with no gene match: 15. Germline V gives CDR1 MDHEN, CDR2 SYDVKM. CDR3 region: CASSDPGLAGGGGYEQFF. DNA for the CDR3: TGTGCCAGCTCCGATCCGGGACTAGCGGGGGGGGGCGGCTATGAGCAGTTCTTC.

The CDR3 coding sequence is TGTGCCAGCAGCCAAGACAGGGCCAGCACCTACGAGCAGTACTTC. This translates into CASSQDRASTYEQYF. The V call is TRBV4-2, the J call TRBJ2-7, with D tentatively TRBD1 (5 bases). V lost 0 bases to trimming and J lost 2 bases, with 11 bases between them. The CDR3 covers 15 residues. Germline V gene lookup returns CDR1 LGHNA and CDR2 YNFKEQ.

For the CDR3, the DNA is TGTGCCAGCAGCTTAAGGTTGGGCCAAAACAATCAGCCCCAGCATTTT. This translates into CASSLRLGQNNQPQHF. This chain joins TRBV7-8 and TRBJ1-5; the D is unclear. The CDR3 runs 16 residues. V gave up 2 bases and J gave up 3 bases, with 14 bases separating them. Germline CDR1 is SGHVS and CDR2 is FQNEAQ. The full variable domain, with the rest looked up from reference TRBV7-8 and TRBJ1-5, is GAGVSQSPRYKVAKRGQDVALRCDPISGHVSLFWYQQALGQGPEFLTYFQNEAQLDKSGLPSDRFFAERPEGSVSTLKIQRTQQEDSAVYLCASSLRLGQNNQPQHFGDGTRLSIL.

V and J are TRBV7-8 and TRBJ2-7, with TRBD1 matching over 7 bases. CDR1 is SGHVS and CDR2 is FQNEAQ in the germline V gene. V shed 5 bases, J shed 2 bases, and the junction held 6 bases outside the gene matches. This CDR3 region has 14 residues. The CDR3 sequence is CASSPDRVPYEQYF. The DNA for the CDR3 is TGTGCCAGCAGCCCCGACAGGGTCCCCTACGAGCAGTACTTC.

The chain uses TRBV6-5 and TRBJ1-3, with TRBD1 identical over 7 bases. CDR1 is MNHEY, CDR2 SVGAGI, per germline. The CDR3 loop spans 14 amino acids. The ends lost 10 bases at V and 2 bases at J; junction bases unmatched: 8. CDR3 protein: CATIRQGTGNTIYF. The CDR3 DNA follows: TGTGCCACCATACGACAGGGAACTGGAAACACCATATATTTT.

The V and J genes are TRBV5-1 and TRBJ1-6; no clear D. V gave up 1 base and J gave up 2 bases, with 7 bases separating them. Germline values: CDR1 SGHRS, CDR2 YFSETQ. The CDR3 contains 15 residues. The CDR3 reads CASSLSATYNSPLHF. CDR3 coding DNA: TGCGCCAGCAGCTTGAGTGCTACCTATAATTCACCCCTCCACTTT. The full variable domain, with the rest looked up from reference TRBV5-1 and TRBJ1-6, is KAGVTQTPRYLIKTRGQQVTLSCSPISGHRSVSWYQQTPGQGLQFLFEYFSETQRNKGNFPGRFSGRQFSNSRSEMNVSTLELGDSALYLCASSLSATYNSPLHFGNGTRLTVT.

The rearrangement links TRBV28 to TRBJ1-5; D is perhaps TRBD1 (5 bases). This CDR3 has 15 amino acids. Per germline, CDR1 MDHEN and CDR2 SYDVKM. Trimming took off 7 bases at V and 8 bases at J, with 21 bases between the two ends. The CDR3 is CASNLGGESYEPQHF. CDR3 sequence (DNA): TGTGCCAGCAACCTGGGGGGGGAATCATACGAGCCCCAGCATTTT.

This clone was seen a single time. This chain uses TRBV19 with TRBJ2-2; 9 bases are shared with TRBD2. Germline CDR1 reads LNHDA; CDR2 reads SQIVND (reference sequence). V was clipped by 6 bases and J by 6 bases; unmatched bases: 5. This CDR3 comprises 14 residues. CDR3: CASSTSGFAGELFF. The CDR3 DNA reads as TGTGCCAGTAGCACTAGCGGGTTCGCCGGGGAGCTGTTTTTT.

The chain combines TRBV3-1 (or the pseudogene TRBV3-2) with TRBJ1-5; D not certain. Germline-derived CDR1 and CDR2 are LGHDT and YNNKEL (reference sequence). This CDR3 comprises 13 residues. V gave up 1 base and J gave up 7 bases, with 8 bases separating them. CDR3 DNA: TGTGCCAGCAGCCAAGGCGATCTGCAGCCCCAGCATTTT. Translation gives CASSQGDLQPQHF.

J is TRBJ2-3 and V is TRBV7-6; TRBD2 is a possible D gene (5 bases). Germline assignment: CDR1 SGHVS and CDR2 FNYEAQ. V shed 2 bases and J shed 5 bases, with 14 bases lying between them. This CDR3 comprises 15 residues. The CDR3 bases are TGTGCCAGCAGCTTACTAGCCCAATCACTAGATACGCAGTATTTT. This sequence encodes CASSLLAQSLDTQYF.

This chain connects TRBV6-5 to TRBJ2-2; D is unresolved. Deletions cut 2 bases from V and 1 base from J, with 8 bases between. CDR1 is MNHEY, CDR2 SVGAGI, per germline. This CDR3 is 15 amino acids long. The CDR3 nucleotides read TGTGCCAGCAGTTACGGTTTCGGGAACACCGGGGAGCTGTTTTTT. This translates into CASSYGFGNTGELFF.

This rearrangement joins TRBV5-1 to TRBJ1-5, with D possibly being TRBD1 (6 bases). V was clipped by 1 base and J by 0 bases, with 14 bases between them. Germline V gene lookup returns CDR1 SGHRS and CDR2 YFSETQ. This CDR3 region has 17 residues. This CDR3 reads CASSLPWTVYSNQPQHF. CDR3 in DNA: TGCGCCAGCAGCTTGCCCTGGACAGTTTATAGCAATCAGCCCCAGCATTTT.

J is TRBJ1-2 and V is TRBV11-2; D gene uncertain. This CDR3 comprises 12 residues. Germline CDR1 and CDR2: SGHAT and FQNNGV. The ends were cut back, 3 bases at V and 2 bases at J, with 4 bases in the middle. CDR3 nucleotide sequence: TGTGCCAGCAGCTTGCGGAACTATGGCTACACCTTC. Its translation is CASSLRNYGYTF.

The V gene is TRBV19, the J gene TRBJ1-2; TRBD1 might be the D (5 bases). CDR1 and CDR2 (germline): LNHDA, SQIVND (reference sequence). The CDR3 sequence is 14 residues long. V was clipped by 6 bases and J by 2 bases, with 13 bases between them. The CDR3 protein is CASRVDSENYGYTF. CDR3 DNA: TGTGCCAGTAGAGTCGACAGCGAGAACTATGGCTACACCTTC.

The chain has TRBV19 and TRBJ2-1; 8 bases are shared with TRBD2. The V and J ends lost 0 bases and 4 bases, in that order; junction bases with no gene match: 2. Germline V gene lookup returns CDR1 LNHDA and CDR2 SQIVND (reference sequence). This CDR3 region has 15 residues. Here the CDR3 DNA reads TGTGCCAGTAGTATAGATGGACTAGCTTACAATGAGCAGTTCTTC. This sequence encodes CASSIDGLAYNEQFF.

This clone was detected only once. In DNA form, the CDR3 reads TGTGCCAGCAGCTTGGGGACAGGGGTGGGGACTGAAGCTTTCTTT. Translated, it gives CASSLGTGVGTEAFF. The chain joins TRBV7-2 to TRBJ1-1; 10 bases are shared with TRBD1. V dropped 3 bases and J dropped 5; count of bases not matched to a gene: 6. Germline V gene sequence: CDR1 SGHTA, CDR2 FQGNSA. The CDR3 totals 15 residues.

The chain joins TRBV27 to TRBJ1-4; 7 bases line up with TRBD1. Per the germline V gene, CDR1 is MNHEY and CDR2 is SMNVEV (reference sequence). V lost 1 base to trimming and J lost 8 bases; unmatched junction nucleotides: 7. The CDR3 runs 15 residues. The CDR3 region has the DNA TGTGCCAGCAGTTTATGGGGCAGGGGGAGGGAAAAACTGTTTTTT. Its translation: CASSLWGRGREKLFF.

This clone showed up just once. The chain recombines TRBV5-8 with TRBJ2-6, with D maybe TRBD2 (5 bases). CDR3 size: 15 residues. In germline, CDR1 is SGHTS, CDR2 YDEGEE. V was trimmed by 4 bases and J by 1 base, leaving 9 bases between them. The CDR3 region is CASSHRGSGANVLTF. In nucleotides, the CDR3 is TGTGCCAGCAGCCACCGGGGTTCTGGGGCCAACGTCCTGACTTTC.

V gene TRBV5-1 combines with J gene TRBJ2-7, with 7 bases fitting TRBD1. Trimming took 3 bases from V and 3 from J; bases not matched to a gene: 6. Per the germline V gene, CDR1 is SGHRS and CDR2 is YFSETQ. The length of the CDR3 is 14 residues. The CDR3 region has the DNA TGCGCCAGCAGCTCAGGGGGATCTAGCTACGAGCAGTACTTC. Residues: CASSSGGSSYEQYF.

This chain connects TRBV29-1 to TRBJ2-1, with D unclear. With 1 base removed from V and 3 bases from J, the gap between germline ends came to 7 bases. Germline-derived CDR1 and CDR2 are SQVTM and ANQGSEA. The CDR3 is 13 residues long. The CDR3 nucleotides read TGCAGCGTTGAAGGGGCTAACTACAATGAGCAGTTCTTC. Amino acid sequence: CSVEGANYNEQFF.

The rearrangement joins TRBV7-9 to TRBJ1-4, with D perhaps matching TRBD1 (6 bases). The V end was cut by 5 bases, the J end by 4 bases, with 17 bases between. The CDR3 has 16 amino acids. CDR1 is SEHNR and CDR2 is FQNEAQ in the germline V gene (reference sequence). As DNA, the CDR3 is TGTGCCAGCAGCGCCATTCGGGACACGATTAATGAAAAACTGTTTTTT. Protein product: CASSAIRDTINEKLFF.

The chain links TRBV27 to TRBJ2-7; possibly TRBD1 for D (6 bases). CDR3 length: 17 residues. V shed 7 bases and J shed 3 bases, with 25 bases lying between them. Germline V gives CDR1 MNHEY, CDR2 SMNVEV (reference sequence). CDR3 loop: CASTGQGLAAPRYEQYF. The CDR3 coding sequence is TGTGCCAGCACGGGGCAGGGGCTAGCAGCGCCTCGCTACGAGCAGTACTTC.